The 10 T cell receptor beta chains below come from one sample, sequenced in a study of blood T cell repertoires in COVID-19. Profiling relied on immunoSEQ multiplex PCR, and the TCRdb table lists in-frame clones only, not all of them. The sample contains roughly 90,000 clones, around 81% of which appear only once. Sample: peripheral blood. Source of these receptors: an older woman with acute or convalescent COVID-19.

The J gene is TRBJ1-2, the V gene TRBV24-1, with D perhaps TRBD1 (5 bases). CDR1 and CDR2 (germline): KGHDR, SFDVKD. Trimming took off 9 bases at V and 6 bases at J, with 16 bases between the two ends. The CDR3 is 13 residues long. The CDR3, as DNA: TGTGCCACCTCGACAGCAACTGAGGATGGCTACACCTTC. The encoded protein is CATSTATEDGYTF.

The CDR3 loop is CASSPRERNTEAFF. The CDR3 DNA is TGTGCCAGCAGCCCTCGGGAGAGAAACACTGAAGCTTTCTTT. The chain is built from TRBV11-2 and TRBJ1-1, with D uncertain. V was pared by 5 bases and J by 2 bases, with 12 bases between. The CDR3 consists of 14 residues. Germline CDR1 reads SGHAT; CDR2 reads FQNNGV.

The V and J genes are TRBV7-3 and TRBJ2-1; no definite D call. Germline loops: CDR1 SGHTA, CDR2 FQGTGA. CDR3 length: 16 residues. V dropped 3 bases and J dropped 3 bases, with 15 bases sitting between them. CDR3 amino acids: CASSFSGSAIYNEQFF. DNA for the CDR3: TGTGCCAGCAGCTTCTCCGGGTCTGCTATCTACAATGAGCAGTTCTTC.

V and J are TRBV6-6 and TRBJ2-7, with D possibly TRBD1 on 5 matching bases. Germline assignment: CDR1 MNHNY and CDR2 SVGAGI (reference sequence). CDR3 size: 12 residues. The V end was cut by 6 bases, the J end by 1 base, with 7 bases between. CDR3 DNA: TGTGCCAGCAGGACAGCATCCTACGAGCAGTACTTC. Translated, it gives CASRTASYEQYF.

The chain has TRBV6-5 and TRBJ2-6; TRBD2 matches at 7 bases. CDR3 length: 15 residues. J lost 3 bases, V lost 8 bases, and 7 bases had no gene match. Germline-derived CDR1 and CDR2 are MNHEY and SVGAGI. In DNA form, the CDR3 reads TGTGCCAGCGGGAGGGGTGGCTTTGGGGCCAACGTCCTGACTTTC. The encoded protein is CASGRGGFGANVLTF.

The chain carries TRBV12-3 or TRBV12-4 and TRBJ1-1, with 7 positions matching TRBD1. This CDR3 has 13 amino acids. V gave up 5 bases and J gave up 3 bases; unmatched junction bases: 3. CDR3 DNA sequence: TGTGCCAGCAGTCTCACAGGGGACACTGAAGCTTTCTTT. It is translated as CASSLTGDTEAFF.

The chain recombines TRBV14 with TRBJ2-3; the D gene is possibly TRBD1 (6 bases). The V gene lost 1 base and the J gene lost 3 bases, with 17 bases spanning the gap. The CDR3 totals 17 residues. Germline lookup yields CDR1 SGHDN and CDR2 FVKESK. CDR3 sequence: CASSQGRTSGATDTQYF. CDR3 DNA sequence: TGTGCCAGCAGCCAAGGCAGGACTTCAGGGGCTACAGATACGCAGTATTTT.

The chain recombines TRBV11-3 with TRBJ1-1, with TRBD1 matching 7 bases. The V segment lost 3 bases and the J segment 1 base; nucleotides outside the gene matches: 2. The CDR3 sequence is 14 residues long. Germline V gene data show CDR1 as SGHNT and CDR2 as YENEEA. This chain's CDR3 is CASSFRTGNTEAFF. DNA of the CDR3: TGTGCCAGCAGCTTCAGGACAGGGAACACTGAAGCTTTCTTT.

This chain links TRBV18 with TRBJ1-3; 11 bases line up with TRBD1. Germline lookup yields CDR1 KGHSH and CDR2 LQKENI. V was clipped by 6 bases and J by 7 bases; unmatched bases: 2. CDR3 length equals 13 residues. The CDR3 here is CASSGQGANTIYF. The CDR3 DNA is TGTGCCAGCTCCGGACAGGGGGCGAACACCATATATTTT.

The chain links TRBV30 to TRBJ1-5; 7 bases line up with TRBD1. This CDR3 is 13 amino acids long. Germline CDR1 GTSNPN, CDR2 SVGIG (reference sequence). V shed 7 bases and J 7 bases; nucleotides not matched to a gene: 10. CDR3: CALGTVERQPQHF. Here the CDR3 DNA reads TGTGCCTTAGGGACAGTAGAAAGACAGCCCCAGCATTTT.